A selection of T cell receptor beta chains follows, all from one sample in a study of blood T cell repertoires in COVID-19. Assay: immunoSEQ multiplex PCR; the TCRdb copy retains only in-frame clones and omits some. Counted here are over 100,000 clones, 79% occurring once; the ten biggest clones make up approximately 4.2%. Source material: peripheral blood. The source is a woman of 80 years or more with acute or convalescent COVID-19. The conserved cysteine and the conserved F or W are not part of the CDR3 here.

j_call | v_call | cdr3_aa
TRBJ2-5 | TRBV4-2 | ASSQDTWREARETQY
TRBJ1-1 | TRBV19 | ASHRDRTSVAF
TRBJ1-4 | TRBV19 | ASSPGGVINEKLF
TRBJ2-1 | TRBV7-3 | ASSPTQNSYNEQF
TRBJ2-3 | TRBV21-1 | ASSPHREAAHNNSTDTQY
TRBJ1-1 | TRBV4-2 | ASSQQGQFNTEAF
TRBJ2-3 | TRBV28 | ASPPDLLRGVTTDTQY
TRBJ1-2 | TRBV30 | AWTSFGYGYT
TRBJ1-2 | TRBV6-5 | ASSYSPGGDYGYT
TRBJ2-5 | TRBV7-2 | ASSARDQETQY
TRBJ1-4 | TRBV27 | ASSSGSWEGEKLF
TRBJ2-2 | TRBV19 | ASSISGGGSGELF
TRBJ1-1 | TRBV5-4 | ASSLMDSQAF
TRBJ1-5 | TRBV28 | ASSSPQGNNQPQH
TRBJ2-7 | TRBV5-6 | ASSPLTGRHEQY
TRBJ1-3 | TRBV5-8 | ASSPGQPGNTIY
TRBJ2-1 | TRBV11-2 | ASSTGTGVIDEQF
TRBJ1-2 | TRBV19 | ASSQHTPYGYT
TRBJ2-7 | TRBV18 | ASSSGQTVYEQY
TRBJ1-1 | TRBV14 | ASSQAGGVRTEAF
TRBJ2-1 | TRBV5-1 | ASSPLAGGRNEQF
TRBJ2-1 | TRBV9 | ASSPMGQPSYNEQF
TRBJ2-7 | TRBV28 | ASSSPAGPYEQY
TRBJ2-3 | TRBV5-6 | ASSLPGPSTDTQY
TRBJ2-1 | TRBV7-9 | ASSSTSGRAGEQF
TRBJ1-2 | TRBV5-4 | ASSSPTGDYGYT
TRBJ1-5 | TRBV10-2 | ASGADKRNQPQH